In its sample, the clone carrying this TCR beta chain was seen a few times. Its antigen is unknown. Methods described previously, with TCR primers listed, were used for bulk TCR libraries. MiXCR, applied by TCRdb to the PCR reads, yields one record per CDR3 protein. The data show some 59,000 distinct CDR3 sequences, about 25% seen once. The data stem from a study of molecular identifiers for immune sequencing clone quantification. Whole-study findings and limits: Same-barcode identical TCR molecules could make highly expanded clones look smaller than they are. In naive cells, under 1% of molecules belonged to clones above 20 RNA copies, against over 97% in effector cells.

Sorting was used to obtain naive CD8 T cells (CD8+CD4-CCR7+CD45RA+). The CDR3 is made up of 12 amino acids. CDR1 is SGHTA, CDR2 FQGNSA, per germline. V shed 4 bases and J shed 5 bases, with 5 bases lying between them. Source material: naive CD8+ T cells from blood, with Jurkat cell RNA spiked in. The subset was: FACS-sorted CD8+CD4-CCR7+CD45RA+ naive T cells. The chain employs TRBV7-2 and TRBJ2-2, with unresolved D. The clonotype originates from a human donor in good health. Some libraries in this study had Jurkat cell RNA spiked in. The DNA for the CDR3 is TGTGCCAGCAGCTGGCCTACCGGGGAGCTGTTTTTT. Translating gives CASSWPTGELFF.